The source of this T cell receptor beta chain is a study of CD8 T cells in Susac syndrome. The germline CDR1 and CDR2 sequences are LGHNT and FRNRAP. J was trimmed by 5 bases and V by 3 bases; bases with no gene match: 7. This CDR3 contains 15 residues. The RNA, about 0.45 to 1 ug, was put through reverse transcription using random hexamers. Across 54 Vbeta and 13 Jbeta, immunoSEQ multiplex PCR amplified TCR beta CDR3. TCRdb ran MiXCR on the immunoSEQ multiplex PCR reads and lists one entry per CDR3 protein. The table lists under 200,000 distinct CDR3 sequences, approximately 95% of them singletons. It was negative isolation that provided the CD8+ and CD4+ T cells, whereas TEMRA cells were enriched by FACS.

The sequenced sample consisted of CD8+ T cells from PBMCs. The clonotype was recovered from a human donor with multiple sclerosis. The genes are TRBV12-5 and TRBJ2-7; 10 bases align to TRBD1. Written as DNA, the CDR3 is TGTGCTAGTGGTTTCGGGGACAGGGGTTTTGACGAGCAGTACTTC. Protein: CASGFGDRGFDEQYF.